This is a list of T cell receptor beta chains from one sample in a study of control samples from healthy donors and cancer patients. Profiled with immunoSEQ multiplex PCR; TCRdb holds only in-frame clones, not every one. This sample has tens of thousands of clones, with over 75% found just once. Sequencing was carried out using blood. These TCRs come from a man aged 50 or older in good health. Both conserved end residues are part of each CDR3.

CDR3 protein	V gene	J gene
CASSSAGGDYGYTF	TRBV11-2	TRBJ1-2
CASSVEASGAETQYF	TRBV9	TRBJ2-5
CASSSGLAGGTYEQYF	TRBV7-6	TRBJ2-7
CASSLFGGGSVRGSGYTF	TRBV28	TRBJ1-2
CASSPALLRGQFF	TRBV7-9	TRBJ2-1
CASSLGQGAWYGYTF	TRBV13	TRBJ1-2
CASSLGVGGVGEAFF	TRBV11-2	TRBJ1-1
CASSSGEAQYF	TRBV27	TRBJ2-5
CASSSAGTRNEQFF	TRBV6-6	TRBJ2-1
CASSSGWNTIYF	TRBV12-3/TRBV12-4	TRBJ1-3
CATSDPLTVNEQFF	TRBV24-1	TRBJ2-1
CASSLAQGSETF	TRBV5-6	TRBJ1-2
CASSQDMGLLGEQFF	TRBV14	TRBJ2-1
CASDPPAGELFF	TRBV6-5	TRBJ2-2
CASSLRGGTGELFF	TRBV7-2	TRBJ2-2
CASSFADSSYEQYF	TRBV5-1	TRBJ2-7
CASSQGRADQETQYF	TRBV4-3	TRBJ2-5
CASSTRGSYNEQFF	TRBV4-3	TRBJ2-1
CASSYRTVGEEKLFF	TRBV6-2/TRBV6-3	TRBJ1-4
CASSSGTAYEQYF	TRBV25-1	TRBJ2-7
CASSLRTGAAGEQYF	TRBV7-9	TRBJ2-7
CASSLGGRSETQYF	TRBV7-6	TRBJ2-5
CASSYAGLQAGNTIYF	TRBV5-4	TRBJ1-3
CASKYGRTSTDTQYF	TRBV19	TRBJ2-3
CASSDQAGISYGYTF	TRBV19	TRBJ1-2
CASSLGGQGQPQHF	TRBV5-1	TRBJ1-5
CASSLDPSGVYEQYF	TRBV11-3	TRBJ2-7
CSVEDRGDRVNTGELFF	TRBV29-1	TRBJ2-2
CASRLFVTGTYNEQFF	TRBV11-2	TRBJ2-1
CASSLYSGRNYGYTF	TRBV27	TRBJ1-2
CASSSGQGGKLNTEAFF	TRBV27	TRBJ1-1
CATSDQRESNEQFF	TRBV24-1	TRBJ2-1
CASSPRQGADEQYF	TRBV18	TRBJ2-7
CASSRDPADQPQHF	TRBV3-1/TRBV3-2	TRBJ1-5
CASSPNRNYGYTF	TRBV19	TRBJ1-2
CASTLRSPAVQETQYF	TRBV5-1	TRBJ2-5
CASSPQASYNEQFF	TRBV4-2	TRBJ2-1